The 4 T cell receptor beta chains below were found in one sample sequenced in a study of blood T cell repertoires in COVID-19. Method: immunoSEQ multiplex PCR; TCRdb's copy keeps in-frame clones and lacks some. The sample records some 200,000 clones, roughly nine tenths being singletons. The source material was PBMCs or T cells enriched from blood (not recorded which). The source is a woman in her twenties or thirties who had recovered from COVID-19.

The chain uses TRBV27 and TRBJ1-4; D may be TRBD1 (5 bases). Trimming left V 5 bases short and J 6 bases short, with 16 bases between. The CDR3 is 15 amino acids. From germline, CDR1 is MNHEY and CDR2 SMNVEV (reference sequence). Written as DNA, the CDR3 is TGTGCCAGCAGTAAATTCAGGGATGAGGATGAAAAACTGTTTTTT. Amino acid sequence: CASSKFRDEDEKLFF.

The chain uses TRBV27 and TRBJ1-2; D unresolved. Germline values: CDR1 MNHEY, CDR2 SMNVEV (reference sequence). Trimming took off 3 bases at V and 4 bases at J, with 12 bases between the two ends. This CDR3 contains 14 residues. The CDR3, as DNA: TGTGCCAGCAGTTTTCGAGGCAGCGCCTATGGCTACACCTTC. Amino acids: CASSFRGSAYGYTF.

The chain has TRBV7-8 and TRBJ2-1; 7 bases fit TRBD1. The CDR3 has 15 amino acids. Germline V gives CDR1 SGHVS, CDR2 FQNEAQ. The junction had 7 bases not matched to a gene; V was cut back by 5 bases and J by 3 bases. CDR3 sequence: CASSNSGTDYNEQFF. In DNA, the CDR3 is TGTGCCAGCAGCAACTCCGGGACAGACTACAATGAGCAGTTCTTC.

The V gene is TRBV27, the J gene TRBJ2-2; TRBD1 is a possible D gene (5 bases). Trimming removed 6 bases from V and 0 bases from J, with 8 bases in between. The CDR3 has 14 amino acids. Germline values: CDR1 MNHEY, CDR2 SMNVEV (reference sequence). The CDR3 sequence is CASRTDTNTGELFF. The CDR3 region has the DNA TGTGCCAGCAGGACAGACACGAACACCGGGGAGCTGTTTTTT.